Shown below are 28 T cell receptor beta chains from a single sample sequenced in a study of blood T cell repertoires in COVID-19. The repertoire was sequenced with immunoSEQ multiplex PCR; TCRdb's copy has only in-frame clones and lacks some. Here the sample spans 150,000 to 200,000 clones, about 86% being singletons. Material: peripheral blood. The receptors derive from a woman older than 75 with acute or convalescent COVID-19.

The chain is built from TRBV5-6 and TRBJ2-3, with 7 bases lining up with TRBD1. The germline gives CDR1 SGHDT, CDR2 YYEEEE. The V segment lost 2 bases and the J segment 0 bases; nucleotides outside the gene matches: 6. This CDR3 is 16 amino acids long. The CDR3 loop is CASSLKPGQSTDTQYF. CDR3 nucleotides: TGTGCCAGCAGCTTAAAACCGGGACAGAGCACAGATACGCAGTATTTT. Supplemented by reference TRBV5-6 and TRBJ2-3, the full variable domain reads DAGVTQSPTHLIKTRGQQVTLRCSPKSGHDTVSWYQQALGQGPQFIFQYYEEEERQRGNFPDRFSGHQFPNYSSELNVNALLLGDSALYLCASSLKPGQSTDTQYFGPGTRLTVL.

The chain combines TRBV19 with TRBJ1-6, with D possibly matching TRBD1 (6 bases). This CDR3 contains 12 residues. The germline V gene has CDR1 LNHDA and CDR2 SQIVND (reference sequence). V lost 3 bases and J 13 bases, leaving 10 bases between the germline ends. CDR3: CASSMGAGPLHF. Written as DNA, the CDR3 is TGTGCCAGTAGTATGGGGGCTGGGCCCCTCCACTTT.

V is TRBV7-3 and J is TRBJ1-1; TRBD1 is a possible D gene (5 bases). In germline, CDR1 is SGHTA, CDR2 FQGTGA. CDR3 length: 13 residues. The V end lost 0 bases, the J end lost 8 bases, and 10 bases lay between the germline ends. CDR3 bases: TGTGCCAGCAGCTTAACGGGGCCGGAAGAAGCTTTCTTT. Its translation: CASSLTGPEEAFF.

The chain links TRBV28 to TRBJ1-2; D unclear. Trimming left V 6 bases short and J 5 bases short, with 16 bases between. The germline CDR1 and CDR2 sequences are MDHEN and SYDVKM. The CDR3 covers 14 residues. CDR3 sequence (DNA): TGTGCCAGCAGCAACCCCGGTGCCTCGTATGGCTACACCTTC. As protein: CASSNPGASYGYTF.

The rearrangement joins TRBV6-2 or TRBV6-3 to TRBJ2-1; a possible D gene is TRBD1 (5 bases). This CDR3 is 15 amino acids long. CDR1 is MNHEY and CDR2 is SVGEGT in the germline V gene. V was cut by 0 bases and J by 7 bases, with 13 bases left in between. The DNA for the CDR3 is TGTGCCAGCAGTTACTCCCTTCTAGGGGTTAATGAGCAGTTCTTC. This encodes CASSYSLLGVNEQFF.

The V call is TRBV27, the J call TRBJ1-1, with D hard to call. V shed 6 bases and J shed 0 bases, with 8 bases lying between them. CDR3 size: 13 residues. CDR1 and CDR2 (germline): MNHEY, SMNVEV (reference sequence). The CDR3 coding sequence is TGTGCCAGCAGGAGGGAGTTGAACACTGAAGCTTTCTTT. Protein product: CASRRELNTEAFF.

This chain joins TRBV29-1 and TRBJ2-7; D might be TRBD2 (6 bases). This CDR3 region has 12 residues. V was pared by 3 bases and J by 3 bases, with 9 bases between. CDR1 and CDR2 (germline): SQVTM, ANQGSEA. The DNA for the CDR3 is TGCAGCGTTGATGGGGGGAACTACGAGCAGTACTTC. It translates to CSVDGGNYEQYF.

Only one count was recorded for this clone. This chain uses TRBV5-1 with TRBJ1-2; weak D call: TRBD1 (6 bases). Germline V gene lookup returns CDR1 SGHRS and CDR2 YFSETQ. The V end was cut by 2 bases, the J end by 0 bases, with 8 bases between. The CDR3 runs 14 residues. The CDR3 sequence: CASSFAGANYGYTF. The CDR3 DNA sequence: TGCGCCAGCAGCTTCGCAGGGGCTAACTATGGCTACACCTTC.

The V and J genes are TRBV4-1 and TRBJ2-7; maybe TRBD2 (5 bases). V lost 2 bases and J lost 6, with 14 bases in between. The CDR3 sequence is 14 residues long. Germline-derived CDR1 and CDR2 are MGHRA and YSYEKL. The CDR3 spells CASSQRGGSGEQYF. CDR3 DNA sequence: TGCGCCAGCAGCCAACGGGGTGGTTCGGGCGAGCAGTACTTC.

The CDR3 region is CATSGRGDQPQHF. The CDR3 DNA sequence: TGTGCCACCAGCGGCAGGGGGGATCAGCCCCAGCATTTT. The chain carries TRBV15 and TRBJ1-5; 7 positions agree with TRBD1. The V and J ends lost 5 bases and 5 bases, in that order; junction bases with no gene match: 3. Germline V gene sequence: CDR1 LNHNV, CDR2 YYDKDF (reference sequence). CDR3 length equals 13 residues. The variable domain in full, completed from reference TRBV15 and TRBJ1-5, reads DAMVIQNPRYQVTQFGKPVTLSCSQTLNHNVMYWYQQKSSQAPKLLFHYYDKDFNNEADTPDNFQSRRPNTSFCFLDIRSPGLGDTAMYLCATSGRGDQPQHFGDGTRLSIL.

This clone was recorded a few times. The rearrangement links TRBV6-5 to TRBJ1-5; a weak D match, TRBD1 (5 bases). Between the trimmed V and J ends, which lost 0 bases and 1 base, there was a span of 10 bases. Germline V gene data show CDR1 as MNHEY and CDR2 as SVGAGI. This CDR3 is 16 amino acids long. The CDR3 reads CASSYSGAGSNQPQHF. The CDR3 DNA follows: TGTGCCAGCAGTTACTCTGGGGCTGGGAGCAATCAGCCCCAGCATTTT.

The rearrangement uses TRBV28 and TRBJ1-1; D is unclear. V was pared by 2 bases and J by 1 base, with 8 bases between. Germline CDR1 reads MDHEN; CDR2 reads SYDVKM. The CDR3 consists of 14 residues. The CDR3 nucleotides are TGTGCCAGCAGTTTACGGAGGACGAACACTGAAGCTTTCTTT. Translating gives CASSLRRTNTEAFF.

The chain combines TRBV10-1 with TRBJ1-6; TRBD1 is a possible D gene (5 bases). The germline gives CDR1 WNHNN, CDR2 SYGVQD (reference sequence). This CDR3 has 13 residues. V lost 4 bases and J 5 bases, leaving 6 bases between the germline ends. The CDR3 nucleotides are TGCGCCAGCAGTGTAGGGGATAATTCACCCCTCCACTTT. Translation: CASSVGDNSPLHF.

This CDR3 is CATSKGQGYNSPLHF. As DNA, the CDR3 is TGTGCCACGTCCAAAGGACAGGGCTATAATTCACCCCTCCACTTT. The chain couples TRBV25-1 to TRBJ1-6; 8 nucleotides match TRBD1. The CDR3 has 15 residues. CDR1 is MGHDK and CDR2 is SYGVNS in the germline V gene. V trimming: 10 bases; J trimming: 3 bases; junction bases outside the gene matches: 8.

The J gene is TRBJ2-3, the V gene TRBV6-4, with 7 bases aligning to TRBD1. Germline values: CDR1 MRHNA, CDR2 SNTAGT. This CDR3 is 14 amino acids long. V was pared by 6 bases and J by 3 bases, with 6 bases of the junction left unmatched. CDR3: CASSPQGWTDTQYF. Written as DNA, the CDR3 is TGTGCCAGCAGCCCACAGGGGTGGACAGATACGCAGTATTTT.

The J gene is TRBJ2-6, the V gene TRBV5-8, with 9 positions matching TRBD1. The V gene's germline CDR1 is SGHTS and CDR2 YDEGEE. The CDR3 length is 17 residues. Germline trimming cut 5 bases from V and 0 bases from J; bases unmatched to any gene: 6. The DNA of the CDR3 is TGTGCCAGCAGTCGGACAGGGGCAAGCTCTGGGGCCAACGTCCTGACTTTC. It encodes CASSRTGASSGANVLTF.

This clone is a singleton in its sample. The CDR3 DNA reads TGTGCCAGCAGCAAAGCTCGGACTAGCGGGAGGCCCTACGAGCAGTACTTC. It specifies CASSKARTSGRPYEQYF. The chain has TRBV21-1 and TRBJ2-7; the D segment call TRBD2 is taken from the table without a DNA check. TRBV21-1 represents a pseudogene. The CDR3 runs 17 residues.

There are a few counts of this clone. This chain joins TRBV28 and TRBJ1-1; D is undetermined. Between the trimmed V and J ends, which lost 6 bases and 1 base, there was a span of 15 bases. Germline values: CDR1 MDHEN, CDR2 SYDVKM. CDR3 length: 15 residues. The DNA of the CDR3 is TGTGCCAGCAGCTTAATGACACGGCGGAACACTGAAGCTTTCTTT. It translates to CASSLMTRRNTEAFF.

The chain uses TRBV21-1 and TRBJ2-3; TRBD2, the D gene given by the table, was not confirmed from the DNA. TRBV21-1 is a recognized pseudogene. This CDR3 has 16 residues. The CDR3 bases are TGTGCCAGCACTAGCGGGAGACCCTCTAGCACAGATACGCAGTATTTT. This codes for CASTSGRPSSTDTQYF.

The genes are TRBV5-5 and TRBJ2-7; 8 bases line up with TRBD2. The V segment lost 0 bases and the J segment 9 bases; nucleotides outside the gene matches: 5. CDR1 is SGHKS, CDR2 YYEKEE, per germline (reference sequence). This CDR3 is built from 13 residues. The CDR3 reads CASSLGREELQYF. The DNA of the CDR3 is TGTGCCAGCAGCTTGGGGCGGGAGGAGTTGCAGTACTTC.

The chain couples TRBV7-2 to TRBJ2-1; D is possibly TRBD1 (5 bases). The CDR3 has 18 amino acids. Germline V lookup: CDR1 SGHTA, CDR2 FQGNSA. Trimming stripped 1 base from V and 0 bases from J, with 16 bases between. CDR3 DNA: TGTGCCAGCAGCTTAGTAGTTCGGCGGACAAGCTCCTACAATGAGCAGTTCTTC. Protein sequence: CASSLVVRRTSSYNEQFF.

In its sample, this clone was seen a few times. V and J are TRBV28 and TRBJ2-7; no reliable D call. The V end lost 3 bases, the J end lost 2 bases, and 11 bases lay between the germline ends. The CDR3 runs to 14 residues. CDR1 and CDR2 (germline): MDHEN, SYDVKM. In DNA, the CDR3 is TGTGCCAGCAGTTTCCACAGCAACACCTACGAGCAGTACTTC. This encodes CASSFHSNTYEQYF.

The V and J genes are TRBV6-1 and TRBJ2-5; 7 nucleotides line up with TRBD2. This CDR3 is 15 amino acids long. Germline-derived CDR1 and CDR2 are MNHNS and SASEGT. V was clipped by 3 bases and J by 5 bases; unmatched bases: 9. The CDR3 coding sequence is TGTGCCAGCAGTGACCCCGGGGGGAGCACGGAGACCCAGTACTTC. Protein: CASSDPGGSTETQYF.

The chain links TRBV4-2 to TRBJ1-4, with D possibly being TRBD1 (6 bases). CDR1 and CDR2 from the germline V gene are LGHNA and YNFKEQ. The V end lost 2 bases, the J end lost 11 bases, and 15 bases lay between the germline ends. CDR3 length equals 14 residues. CDR3 sequence: CASSQRDTSEKLFF. The DNA for the CDR3 is TGTGCCAGCAGCCAACGGGACACATCGGAGAAACTGTTTTTT.

This clone occurred once. The chain has TRBV10-3 and TRBJ2-5; tentatively, D is TRBD2 (6 bases). The germline gives CDR1 ENHRY, CDR2 SYGVKD. The CDR3 loop spans 19 amino acids. Trimming stripped 1 base from V and 4 bases from J, with 25 bases between. The CDR3 loop reads CAISEFRGTVSGAGETQYF. For the CDR3, the DNA is TGTGCCATCAGTGAGTTTCGCGGGACGGTATCTGGAGCCGGAGAGACCCAGTACTTC.

The J gene is TRBJ2-2, the V gene TRBV7-9; possible D gene TRBD2, 5 bases. With 1 base removed from V and 5 bases from J, the gap between germline ends came to 14 bases. The CDR3 is 16 amino acids. Germline V gene sequence: CDR1 SEHNR, CDR2 FQNEAQ (reference sequence). Here the CDR3 reads CASSLGRPSKTGELFF. The CDR3 DNA sequence: TGTGCCAGCAGCTTAGGGAGGCCCTCTAAGACCGGGGAGCTGTTTTTT.

V gene TRBV19 combines with J gene TRBJ2-1; the D is unclear. This CDR3 spans 15 amino acids. V was clipped by 7 bases and J by 2 bases, with 15 bases between them. Germline V gene lookup returns CDR1 LNHDA and CDR2 SQIVND (reference sequence). The DNA for the CDR3 is TGTGCCAGTAACACCGGCGGCAGACCCTACAATGAGCAGTTCTTC. Translating it yields CASNTGGRPYNEQFF.

There are a few counts of this clone. J is TRBJ2-3 and V is TRBV11-3; D uncertain. Germline V gene sequence: CDR1 SGHNT, CDR2 YENEEA. The CDR3 runs 13 residues. The V and J ends lost 0 bases and 5 bases respectively, with 6 bases between them. As DNA, the CDR3 is TGTGCCAGCAGCTTAGAGCGGCGAGATACGCAGTATTTT. It yields the protein CASSLERRDTQYF.